The clone carrying this TCR beta chain has only a few counts. The germline V and J ends were trimmed by 4 bases and 4 bases, with 21 bases remaining between them. The CDR3 spans 17 residues. Germline assignment: CDR1 MGHRA and CDR2 YSYEKL. The data were taken from a study of T-cell reconstitution after alpha-beta-depleted transplantation in children. Unique molecular identifiers featured in how the TCRbeta library was prepared. Using its own MiXCR run on the PCR reads, TCRdb lists one record per CDR3 protein. This sample has about 350,000 distinct CDR3 sequences, with roughly 15% found just once. This receptor was identified in a human donor who donated a stem cell graft to a child with Fanconi anemia. Sequencing used PBMCs, obtained from the stem cell graft. This chain connects TRBV4-1 to TRBJ2-3; TRBD1 or TRBD2 may be the D gene (5 bases each). CDR3 nucleotide sequence: TGCGCCAGCAGCCTAACCGGGACGGCCAAAGCGGCAGATACGCAGTATTTT. Protein sequence: CASSLTGTAKAADTQYF.